This T cell receptor beta chain was observed in a study of CD8 T cells in ankylosing spondylitis (dated by TCRdb to about 2017). About the investigation overall: The study set out to find disease-linked TCR variants by profiling T cell receptor beta repertoires in ankylosing spondylitis patients and healthy donors. The full study cohort comprised 20 to 25 ankylosing spondylitis patients and 85 to 120 healthy donors. Peripheral blood samples were taken, and synovial fluid was additionally collected from ankylosing spondylitis patients.

The germline V gene sets CDR1 to SQVTM and CDR2 to ANQGSEA. Between the V and J ends, shortened by 6 bases and 0 bases respectively, the junction contains 16 bases. From its cysteine to its phenylalanine, the CDR3 spans 15 amino acids. Only CDR3 DNA is held: 45 bases, read in frame from base 1. Sequenced on an Illumina HiSeq 2500. Quantitative 5'-RACE with molecular barcodes was the method used to prepare the TCR beta libraries. The study's processing was this. To identify disease-linked TCR variants, a new computational method was used, one built on a probabilistic model of VDJ rearrangement. The public sequencing data were trimmed at Q25 with fastp and processed into clonotypes with MiXCR by TCRdb, which kept only in-frame beta chains. Every entry covers one CDR3 protein and lists the most common genes and DNA from its rows. In this record, the V and J calls reflect TCRdb's handling and not the investigators' own analysis. The sample table shows some 240,000 distinct CDR3 sequences, and 8% to 9.5% are seen once. About 6.5% of the sample belongs to the ten largest clones.

Concerning this clonotype: No antigen is known for it. No per-base quality is available; no much larger clone lies one base away.

The full study reports these points: Blood from ankylosing spondylitis patients appeared to be characterized by a TCR beta motif composed of roughly eight highly homologous amino acid variants. Significant enrichment of the disease-linked clones was reported in matched synovial fluid samples from ankylosing spondylitis patients. A CD8+ phenotype was shown by the disease-linked clones, which were found at relatively low frequencies in peripheral blood. Some TCR beta motif variants had previously been reported in synovial fluid and blood of reactive arthritis patients, which suggested common disease-initiation mechanisms.

This TCR came from a male donor with ankylosing spondylitis or in good health (not recorded which). Sample: blood, either unsorted or a sorted T cell fraction (not recorded which). The sequence links TRBV29-1 to TRBJ2-3; a confident D gene designation cannot be given. The DNA sequence follows: TGCAGCGTCATCCTCTTTACCGGGAGCACAGATACGCAGTATTTT. It translates as CSVILFTGSTDTQYF.